The 7 T cell receptor beta chains listed next were all sequenced from one sample in a study of shared clonotypes between healthy human individuals. The table came from immunoSEQ multiplex PCR; TCRdb's copy has only in-frame clones and leaves some out. The data show approximately 980,000 clones, over 60% seen once. Sequenced material: memory CD4+ T cells sorted from blood. As for subset: CD45RA-negative fraction. All receptors derive from a man younger than 30 in good health.

This clone was detected a few times. J is TRBJ1-5 and V is TRBV28; D gene uncertain. The germline V and J ends were trimmed by 7 bases and 4 bases, with 8 bases remaining between them. Germline V lookup: CDR1 MDHEN, CDR2 SYDVKM. The CDR3 contains 12 residues. CDR3 region: CASTKPNQPQHF. The DNA of the CDR3 is TGTGCCAGCACCAAACCTAATCAGCCCCAGCATTTT.

This clone was counted a few times. This chain connects TRBV6-1 to TRBJ1-6; 7 bases are a match to TRBD1. V dropped 10 bases and J dropped 5; count of bases not matched to a gene: 8. Germline assignment: CDR1 MNHNS and CDR2 SASEGT. The CDR3 is 14 amino acids. The CDR3 loop reads CATPSDRNNSPLHF. In DNA, the CDR3 is TGTGCCACCCCTTCGGACAGGAATAATTCACCCCTCCACTTT.

CDR3 DNA sequence: TGTGCCAGCAGTTACCGGGGACAGGGGTCCTACAATGAGCAGTTCTTC. Protein sequence: CASSYRGQGSYNEQFF. V usage is TRBV6-5 and J usage is TRBJ2-1; 10 bases match TRBD1. Germline CDR1 is MNHEY and CDR2 is SVGAGI. V lost 2 bases to trimming and J lost 1 base; unmatched junction nucleotides: 2. The CDR3 sequence is 16 residues long.

The rearrangement links TRBV9 to TRBJ2-3; D gene ambiguous. From germline, CDR1 is SGDLS and CDR2 YYNGEE. The CDR3 extends over 16 amino acids. Trimming took off 3 bases at V and 6 bases at J, with 20 bases between the two ends. CDR3 in amino acids: CASSALQDHSFDTQYF. The CDR3, as DNA: TGTGCCAGCAGCGCCCTCCAGGACCATTCCTTCGATACGCAGTATTTT.

The chain is built from TRBV5-5 and TRBJ2-1; D remains ambiguous. Trimming pared 2 bases from V and 7 bases from J, leaving 7 bases between. Looked up from germline, CDR1 is SGHKS and CDR2 is YYEKEE (reference sequence). The CDR3 length is 12 residues. In DNA form, the CDR3 reads TGTGCCAGCAGCTTAGCGTGGAATGAGCAGTTCTTC. Protein sequence: CASSLAWNEQFF.

This clone was counted once. CDR3 nucleotides: TGTGCCAGCAGCCATATAACCGGGGAGCTGTTTTTT. Amino acid sequence: CASSHITGELFF. J is TRBJ2-2 and V is TRBV7-9; D is uncertain. This CDR3 comprises 12 residues. The V gene lost 5 bases and the J gene lost 5 bases, with 6 bases spanning the gap. Germline CDR1 reads SEHNR; CDR2 reads FQNEAQ (reference sequence). The whole variable domain, filled in from reference TRBV7-9 and TRBJ2-2, reads DTGVSQNPRHKITKRGQNVTFRCDPISEHNRLYWYRQTLGQGPEFLTYFQNEAQLEKSRLLSDRFSAERPKGSFSTLEIQRTEQGDSAMYLCASSHITGELFFGEGSRLTVL.

V gene TRBV16 combines with J gene TRBJ2-7; no clear D. Germline values: CDR1 KGHSY, CDR2 FQNENV. This CDR3 spans 13 amino acids. The V and J ends lost 1 base and 0 bases respectively, with 4 bases between them. CDR3 nucleotide sequence: TGTGCCAGCAGCCAATACAGCTCCTACGAGCAGTACTTC. This gives the protein CASSQYSSYEQYF.